These 24 T cell receptor beta chains were all obtained from the same sample, sequenced in a study of shared clonotypes between healthy human individuals. Using immunoSEQ multiplex PCR, the repertoire was profiled, and TCRdb retains in-frame clones only, with some absent. The sample includes about a million clones, about 72% of them seen just once. The specimen was memory CD4+ T cells from PBMCs. Subset in this sample: CD45RA-negative fraction. The receptors were sampled from a man between 18 and 35 years old in good health. Some clones in this sample may be carry-over from other donors' samples.

The J gene is TRBJ2-7, the V gene TRBV7-8, with D possibly matching TRBD2 (5 bases). This CDR3 region has 14 residues. The V and J ends lost 5 bases and 1 base respectively, with 12 bases between them. Germline lookup yields CDR1 SGHVS and CDR2 FQNEAQ. The CDR3 is CASSPRGGSYEQYF. CDR3 coding DNA: TGTGCCAGCAGCCCCCGGGGTGGGTCCTACGAGCAGTACTTC.

The chain recombines TRBV5-8 with TRBJ2-5; 8 nucleotides match TRBD2. Germline V gene data show CDR1 as SGHTS and CDR2 as YDEGEE. The J segment lost 3 bases and the V segment lost 4 bases, leaving 8 bases of the junction unmatched. The CDR3 is made up of 15 amino acids. CDR3: CASSPRTGGKETQYF. The CDR3 DNA reads as TGTGCCAGCAGCCCTCGAACGGGAGGGAAAGAGACCCAGTACTTC.

On this clone itself: Other DNA sequences from this sample encode an identical CDR3 as well. In DNA, the CDR3 is TGTGCCAGCAGTTTACTCTACAATGAGCAGTTCTTC. Encoded protein: CASSLLYNEQFF. The chain carries TRBV28 and TRBJ2-1; D gene unclear. Germline CDR1 reads MDHEN; CDR2 reads SYDVKM. The CDR3 runs 12 residues. With 2 bases removed from V and 3 bases from J, the gap between germline ends came to 2 bases.

The chain combines TRBV7-2 with TRBJ2-5, with 9 bases matching TRBD1. The ends lost 2 bases at V and 7 bases at J; junction bases unmatched: 8. Germline values: CDR1 SGHTA, CDR2 FQGNSA. CDR3 length: 15 residues. CDR3 nucleotide sequence: TGTGCCAGCAGCTTAAACAGGGGGCGCGAGGGGACCCAGTACTTC. It yields the protein CASSLNRGREGTQYF.

This chain uses TRBV7-6 with TRBJ2-5; 7 positions agree with TRBD2. The germline V gene has CDR1 SGHVS and CDR2 FNYEAQ. V shed 5 bases, J shed 2 bases, and the junction held 8 bases outside the gene matches. The CDR3 has 15 amino acids. CDR3 sequence: CASSLFRDYQETQYF. The CDR3 region has the DNA TGTGCCAGCAGCCTCTTCCGGGACTATCAAGAGACCCAGTACTTC.

This clone was seen many times. This sample includes further DNA sequences coding for the same CDR3. DNA of the CDR3: TGTGCCAGCTCACCCTCCGTCGGGAATCAGCCCCAGCATTTT. It is translated as CASSPSVGNQPQHF. The rearrangement joins TRBV18 to TRBJ1-5, with D hard to call. This CDR3 is built from 14 residues. Germline V gives CDR1 KGHSH, CDR2 LQKENI. V was cut by 3 bases and J by 4 bases, with 10 bases left in between.

This clone was recorded a few times. At the DNA level, this CDR3 is encoded by other sequences in the same sample as well. V and J are TRBV28 and TRBJ2-7; D unclear. In germline, CDR1 is MDHEN, CDR2 SYDVKM. The CDR3 runs 11 residues. V was shortened by 5 bases and J by 3 bases, with 5 bases between the two germline ends. The CDR3 is CASSLNYEQYF. The CDR3 region has the DNA TGTGCCAGCAGTCTGAACTACGAGCAGTACTTC.

Points on this clone: A far larger clone is one base from this, pointing to a likely read error. The sample contains more than one DNA sequence encoding this CDR3. This sequence joins TRBV5-4 and TRBJ2-4; D possibly corresponds to TRBD2 (5 bases). Germline V gene data show CDR1 as SGHNT and CDR2 as YYREEE (reference sequence). The CDR3 is 14 amino acids. V lost 8 bases and J 6 bases, leaving 18 bases between the germline ends. Here the CDR3 reads CASSAPLFGNIQYF. The CDR3 DNA sequence: TGTGCCAGTAGCGCCCCCTTGTTCGGAAACATTCAGTACTTC.

The gene calls are TRBV7-6 and TRBJ2-1; D call uncertain. Germline assignment: CDR1 SGHVS and CDR2 FNYEAQ. The CDR3 length is 11 residues. CDR3 in amino acids: CARNSYNEQFF. The CDR3 DNA reads TGTGCTAGGAACTCCTACAATGAGCAGTTCTTC.

The chain is built from TRBV7-2 and TRBJ1-5; D not resolved. There are 13 residues in the CDR3. V shed 1 base and J shed 6 bases, with 7 bases lying between them. Germline loops: CDR1 SGHTA, CDR2 FQGNSA. CDR3 nucleotide sequence: TGTGCCAGCAGCTTAGACGCGGCTCAGCCCCAGCATTTT. It translates to CASSLDAAQPQHF.

The chain recombines TRBV27 with TRBJ2-7; TRBD2 agrees at 8 bases. The V and J ends lost 6 bases and 5 bases, in that order; junction bases with no gene match: 18. CDR3 length: 17 amino acids. In germline, CDR1 is MNHEY, CDR2 SMNVEV (reference sequence). Here the CDR3 DNA reads TGTGCCAGCAGCTCCACAGGGTTGTACGGGAGGGACCACGAGCAGTACTTC. This encodes CASSSTGLYGRDHEQYF.

The gene calls are TRBV2 and TRBJ2-3; 9 bases agree with TRBD2. This CDR3 has 15 amino acids. Germline loops: CDR1 SNHLY, CDR2 FYNNEI. Trimming cost V 5 bases and J 2 bases; bases outside gene matches: 5. CDR3: CASSSTSGFTDTQYF. The DNA for the CDR3 is TGTGCCAGCAGTTCGACTAGCGGATTCACAGATACGCAGTATTTT.

J is TRBJ1-1 and V is TRBV10-3; possible D gene TRBD1, 5 bases. Germline CDR1 ENHRY, CDR2 SYGVKD. The CDR3 is 13 residues long. The V gene lost 6 bases and the J gene lost 7 bases, with 15 bases spanning the gap. The CDR3 region is CAISPAGWVEAFF. For the CDR3, the DNA is TGTGCCATCAGCCCGGCAGGGTGGGTTGAAGCTTTCTTT.

This sequence joins TRBV6-1 and TRBJ2-1; D might be TRBD1 (5 bases). The CDR3 sequence is 16 residues long. Germline CDR1 and CDR2: MNHNS and SASEGT. V shed 4 bases and J shed 0 bases, with 13 bases lying between them. The CDR3, as DNA: TGTGCCAGCAGTGGGTTGACAGCTAGCTCCTACAATGAGCAGTTCTTC. Protein: CASSGLTASSYNEQFF.

This rearrangement joins TRBV5-1 to TRBJ2-3; 10 bases align to TRBD1. Germline lookup yields CDR1 SGHRS and CDR2 YFSETQ. The CDR3 loop spans 17 amino acids. V gave up 4 bases and J gave up 0 bases; unmatched junction bases: 8. The CDR3 here is CASSPGRTGGSTDTQYF. The DNA for the CDR3 is TGCGCCAGCAGCCCGGGAAGGACAGGGGGGAGCACAGATACGCAGTATTTT.

The chain is built from TRBV7-3 and TRBJ2-7; D gene ambiguous. There are 14 residues in the CDR3. Trimming removed 0 bases from V and 2 bases from J, with 8 bases in between. Germline CDR1 SGHTA, CDR2 FQGTGA. The CDR3 spells CASSLTAQTYEQYF. As DNA, the CDR3 is TGTGCCAGCAGCTTAACAGCGCAGACCTACGAGCAGTACTTC.

The rearrangement links TRBV19 to TRBJ2-7; 8 positions match TRBD2. V lost 3 bases and J lost 0; bases outside the gene matches: 4. CDR1 LNHDA and CDR2 SQIVND come from the germline V gene (reference sequence). There are 15 residues in the CDR3. CDR3 bases: TGTGCCAGTAGTATTAGTGGGACTAGCTCCTACGAGCAGTACTTC. Protein product: CASSISGTSSYEQYF.

A single count supports this clone. This chain links TRBV6-4 with TRBJ2-3; possibly TRBD1 or TRBD2 for D (5 bases each). Between the trimmed V and J ends, which lost 2 bases and 0 bases, there was a span of 9 bases. CDR1 and CDR2 from the germline V gene are MRHNA and SNTAGT. The CDR3 contains 15 residues. For the CDR3, the DNA is TGTGCCAGCAGTGACGGGGGTTCTAGCACAGATACGCAGTATTTT. Amino acids: CASSDGGSSTDTQYF.

V usage is TRBV11-3 and J usage is TRBJ2-3; D ambiguous. Germline-derived CDR1 and CDR2 are SGHNT and YENEEA. This CDR3 is 13 amino acids long. V lost 3 bases and J lost 1, with 5 bases in between. The CDR3 region has the DNA TGTGCCAGCAGCTTGCAAGGCACAGATACGCAGTATTTT. It yields the protein CASSLQGTDTQYF.

The chain has TRBV7-8 and TRBJ2-1; TRBD2 might be the D (5 bases). Germline V gene sequence: CDR1 SGHVS, CDR2 FQNEAQ. The CDR3 contains 14 residues. V lost 1 base and J 8 bases, leaving 12 bases between the germline ends. The CDR3 nucleotides read TGTGCCAGCAGCTTAGGCTCTAGCCGCGATGAGCAGTTCTTC. Its protein is CASSLGSSRDEQFF.

In its sample, this clone was seen a few times. Other DNA sequences of this sample code for an identical CDR3. This chain connects TRBV11-3 to TRBJ2-3; D may be TRBD1 (6 bases). Trimming stripped 1 base from V and 2 bases from J, with 10 bases between. The V gene's germline CDR1 is SGHNT and CDR2 YENEEA. The length of the CDR3 is 15 residues. The CDR3: CASSLGAGDTDTQYF. The CDR3 nucleotides are TGTGCCAGCAGCTTAGGGGCAGGGGACACAGATACGCAGTATTTT. The whole variable domain, filled in from reference TRBV11-3 and TRBJ2-3, reads EAGVVQSPRYKIIEKKQPVAFWCNPISGHNTLYWYLQNLGQGPELLIRYENEEAVDDSQLPKDRFSAERLKGVDSTLKIQPAELGDSAVYLCASSLGAGDTDTQYFGPGTRLTVL.

The V gene is TRBV2, the J gene TRBJ1-5; D is perhaps TRBD1 (5 bases). Trimming cost V 10 bases and J 3 bases, with 19 bases left between them. The CDR3 consists of 15 residues. Per germline, CDR1 SNHLY and CDR2 FYNNEI. The CDR3, as DNA: TGTGCCACCCGACGTGGGACGGCTAACAATCAGCCCCAGCATTTT. Its translation: CATRRGTANNQPQHF. Together with reference TRBV2 and TRBJ1-5, the CDR3 gives the full variable domain: EPEVTQTPSHQVTQMGQEVILRCVPISNHLYFYWYRQILGQKVEFLVSFYNNEISEKSEIFDDQFSVERPDGSNFTLKIRSTKLEDSAMYFCATRRGTANNQPQHFGDGTRLSIL.

The chain joins TRBV4-3 to TRBJ2-1; 10 bases map to TRBD2. CDR3 size: 17 residues. V was clipped by 4 bases and J by 3 bases; unmatched bases: 9. Germline lookup yields CDR1 LGHNA and CDR2 YSLEER. CDR3 nucleotides: TGCGCCAGCAGCCCCTACTCCGGACTAGCGGTCTACAATGAGCAGTTCTTC. Its translation: CASSPYSGLAVYNEQFF.

V gene TRBV6-6 combines with J gene TRBJ2-7; no clear D gene. CDR1 and CDR2 from the germline V gene are MNHNY and SVGAGI (reference sequence). CDR3 length equals 14 residues. V lost 4 bases and J 5 bases, leaving 15 bases between the germline ends. The CDR3 region is CASSSPARLDEQYF. The CDR3 DNA reads TGTGCCAGCAGTTCCCCGGCCCGACTGGACGAGCAGTACTTC.